The 23 T cell receptor beta chains below all came from one sample that was sequenced in a study of neurological immune-mediated disorders. TCRdb reanalysed the 5' RACE reads using MiXCR and keeps one entry per CDR3 protein. The repertoire consists of around 40,000 distinct CDR3 sequences, with roughly 13% occurring once and the leading ten covering 1.3%. Specimen: PBMCs. The receptors shown here come from a female donor in good health.

Many counts were recorded for this clonotype. The V call is TRBV18, the J call TRBJ1-2; 7 positions match TRBD1. The CDR3 totals 16 residues. V lost 3 bases, J lost 1 base, and 8 bases stayed unmatched. Germline V gene lookup returns CDR1 KGHSH and CDR2 LQKENI. The CDR3: CASSPAGTAFNYGYTF. The CDR3 DNA follows: TGTGCCAGCTCACCGGCCGGGACAGCTTTTAACTATGGCTACACCTTC.

In its sample, this clonotype was seen many times. The chain combines TRBV5-1 with TRBJ2-5; 8 positions agree with TRBD1. Germline values: CDR1 SGHRS, CDR2 YFSETQ. The length of the CDR3 is 16 residues. The V gene end was trimmed by 0 bases and the J gene end by 2 bases; junction bases not matched to a gene: 6. This CDR3 reads CASSLAGTGTQETQYF. CDR3 DNA: TGCGCCAGCAGCTTGGCCGGGACAGGAACACAAGAGACCCAGTACTTC.

This clonotype was observed at least ten times. This chain joins TRBV20-1 and TRBJ1-5, with 8 bases fitting TRBD1. This CDR3 is built from 14 residues. Trimming at V came to 1 base and at J to 4 bases, leaving 3 bases not matched to a gene. Germline CDR1 and CDR2: DFQATT and SNEGSKA (reference sequence). CDR3 DNA sequence: TGCAGTGCTAGAGGCCGGGACAGGAATCAGCCCCAGCATTTT. Translation: CSARGRDRNQPQHF.

The table lists this clonotype with many counts. The V call is TRBV7-9, the J call TRBJ2-1, with TRBD2 matching over 11 bases. Trimming took 1 base from V and 8 from J; bases not matched to a gene: 7. Germline CDR1 SEHNR, CDR2 FQNEAQ (reference sequence). The CDR3 totals 16 residues. This CDR3 is CASSLGGSGGADEQFF. CDR3 DNA sequence: TGTGCCAGCAGCTTAGGTGGTAGCGGGGGGGCCGATGAGCAGTTCTTC.

This clonotype was counted ten times or more. This sequence joins TRBV12-3 or TRBV12-4 and TRBJ2-5, with 7 bases identical to TRBD2. This CDR3 contains 13 residues. The junction had 6 bases not matched to a gene; V was cut back by 6 bases and J by 5 bases. The CDR3 sequence: CASSRLALETQYF. In nucleotides, the CDR3 is TGTGCCAGCAGCAGACTAGCTTTGGAGACCCAGTACTTC.

This clonotype has a count of ten or more. The chain couples TRBV6-2 or TRBV6-3 to TRBJ2-2; D not certain. Germline assignment: CDR1 MNHEY and CDR2 SVGEGT. Trimming left V 5 bases short and J 4 bases short, with 11 bases between. The CDR3 contains 14 residues. CDR3 nucleotide sequence: TGTGCCAGCAGTCGTGGGGTGGGCACCGGGGAGCTGTTTTTT. Its translation is CASSRGVGTGELFF.

This clonotype was seen only a few times. The rearrangement joins TRBV5-1 to TRBJ2-7, with D perhaps TRBD2 (5 bases). CDR1 is SGHRS, CDR2 YFSETQ, per germline. Trimming took off 4 bases at V and 3 bases at J, with 14 bases between the two ends. The CDR3 sequence is 14 residues long. The CDR3: CASSPGYSYYEQYF. CDR3 DNA: TGCGCCAGCAGCCCGGGATACTCCTACTACGAGCAGTACTTC.

In its sample, this clonotype was seen many times. J is TRBJ2-7 and V is TRBV6-5; 11 positions agree with TRBD2. Trimming took 4 bases from V and 3 from J; bases not matched to a gene: 5. CDR3 length: 15 residues. The germline V gene encodes CDR1 MNHEY and CDR2 SVGAGI. In DNA, the CDR3 is TGTGCCAGCAGTTCCCTAGCGGGGGGCCGCTACGAGCAGTACTTC. Its protein product is CASSSLAGGRYEQYF.

This clonotype was picked up many times. This sequence joins TRBV10-2 and TRBJ2-7, with 9 nucleotides matching TRBD1. The CDR3 sequence is 17 residues long. Per germline, CDR1 WSHSY and CDR2 SAAADI. The J segment lost 3 bases and the V segment lost 0 bases, leaving 9 bases of the junction unmatched. The CDR3 loop reads CASSESSRDRVNYEQYF. Here the CDR3 DNA reads TGCGCCAGCAGTGAGTCGTCCCGGGACAGGGTTAACTACGAGCAGTACTTC.

This clonotype has at least ten counts. The chain combines TRBV5-1 with TRBJ1-1, with D tentatively TRBD1 (6 bases). V gave up 4 bases and J gave up 1 base, with 8 bases separating them. CDR1 SGHRS and CDR2 YFSETQ come from the germline V gene. The CDR3 is made up of 13 amino acids. DNA of the CDR3: TGCGCCAGCAGCAGGGACACGAACACTGAAGCTTTCTTT. It specifies CASSRDTNTEAFF.

This clonotype was recorded at least ten times. The gene calls are TRBV6-5 and TRBJ1-1; 9 bases are shared with TRBD1. This CDR3 is 14 amino acids long. Germline values: CDR1 MNHEY, CDR2 SVGAGI. Losses at the gene ends were 7 bases for V and 2 bases for J; bases not matched to a gene: 5. The DNA of the CDR3 is TGTGCCAGCAAAGTACAGGGGGCCAACACTGAAGCTTTCTTT. This encodes CASKVQGANTEAFF.

This clonotype was detected ten times or more. The rearrangement uses TRBV6-6 and TRBJ1-5; 8 positions agree with TRBD1. The CDR3 runs to 14 residues. Germline V gives CDR1 MNHNY, CDR2 SVGAGI (reference sequence). V was clipped by 7 bases and J by 7 bases; unmatched bases: 9. Written as DNA, the CDR3 is TGTGCCAGCATCCTAGGGGGACAGGAGCAGCCCCAGCATTTT. Translation: CASILGGQEQPQHF.

At least ten counts were recorded for this clonotype. The V gene is TRBV18, the J gene TRBJ1-1; the D is unclear. Trimming shortened V by 3 bases and J by 2 bases, and 7 bases separated the two germline ends. This CDR3 spans 13 amino acids. Germline loops: CDR1 KGHSH, CDR2 LQKENI. The CDR3 spells CASSPELNTEAFF. The CDR3 region has the DNA TGTGCCAGCTCACCCGAACTTAACACTGAAGCTTTCTTT.

This clonotype was found many times. The chain carries TRBV2 and TRBJ1-5, with 7 bases that match TRBD1. V shed 8 bases and J 6 bases; nucleotides not matched to a gene: 10. This CDR3 is 14 amino acids long. The germline V gene encodes CDR1 SNHLY and CDR2 FYNNEI. CDR3 bases: TGTGCCAGCTATAGGGGGCATGTTGGTCAGCCCCAGCATTTT. Protein sequence: CASYRGHVGQPQHF.

This clonotype was counted at least ten times. CDR3 nucleotides: TGCGCCAGCAGCGGAGCTAGCGGAGCATACAATGAGCAGTTCTTC. As protein: CASSGASGAYNEQFF. The rearrangement joins TRBV5-1 to TRBJ2-1; the match to TRBD2 covers 7 bases. The germline CDR1 and CDR2 sequences are SGHRS and YFSETQ. The V segment lost 4 bases and the J segment 4 bases; nucleotides outside the gene matches: 8. The CDR3 runs to 15 residues.

As to this clonotype: This may be a read error, as it is one base from a much larger clone. Here the CDR3 reads CVSSLIGSSDTQYF. Written as DNA, the CDR3 is TGTGTCAGCAGCTTAATTGGGAGTTCAGATACGCAGTATTTT. The chain combines TRBV7-3 with TRBJ2-3; D perhaps matches TRBD2 (5 bases). The germline V gene encodes CDR1 SGHTA and CDR2 FQGTGA. CDR3 size: 14 residues. The full variable domain, rest sourced from reference TRBV7-3 and TRBJ2-3, is GAGVSQTPSNKVTEKGKYVELRCDPISGHTALYWYRQSLGQGPEFLIYFQGTGAADDSGLPNDRFFAVRPEGSVSTLKIQRTERGDSAVYLCVSSLIGSSDTQYFGPGTRLTVL.

This clonotype was recorded at least ten times. This chain joins TRBV12-3 or TRBV12-4 and TRBJ2-3; unclear D gene. The CDR3 is made up of 14 amino acids. V was cut by 3 bases and J by 3 bases, with 10 bases left in between. The chain's CDR3 is CASSLAAPTDTQYF. CDR3 DNA sequence: TGTGCCAGCAGTTTGGCCGCCCCTACAGATACGCAGTATTTT.

This clonotype was observed at least ten times. The J gene is TRBJ2-1, the V gene TRBV5-1, with 8 bases that match TRBD1. Trimming at V came to 2 bases and at J to 6 bases, leaving 7 bases not matched to a gene. Germline CDR1 and CDR2: SGHRS and YFSETQ. The CDR3 sequence is 15 residues long. CDR3 in amino acids: CASSLGQGSRNEQFF. The CDR3 nucleotides are TGCGCCAGCAGCTTAGGACAGGGTAGTCGCAATGAGCAGTTCTTC. Full variable domain (outside the CDR3, taken from reference TRBV5-1 and TRBJ2-1): KAGVTQTPRYLIKTRGQQVTLSCSPISGHRSVSWYQQTPGQGLQFLFEYFSETQRNKGNFPGRFSGRQFSNSRSEMNVSTLELGDSALYLCASSLGQGSRNEQFFGPGTRLTVL.

This clonotype was seen a handful of times. This chain connects TRBV6-2 or TRBV6-3 to TRBJ1-5; 10 bases map to TRBD1. In germline, CDR1 is MNHEY, CDR2 SVGEGT. Trimming at V came to 5 bases and at J to 5 bases, leaving 9 bases not matched to a gene. This CDR3 comprises 16 residues. The CDR3 DNA reads as TGTGCCAGCAGTAACCGACAGGGGGCCAACCATCAGCCCCAGCATTTT. It is translated as CASSNRQGANHQPQHF.

In its sample, this clonotype was seen many times. The V gene is TRBV6-6, the J gene TRBJ2-1, with 9 positions matching TRBD1. Germline V CDR1 and CDR2: MNHNY, SVGAGI (reference sequence). The ends lost 7 bases at V and 7 bases at J; junction bases unmatched: 14. The length of the CDR3 is 16 residues. CDR3 region: CASTPRGTGSINEQFF. The CDR3 nucleotides read TGTGCCAGCACCCCACGCGGGACAGGGTCCATTAATGAGCAGTTCTTC.

J is TRBJ2-7 and V is TRBV5-1; a possible D gene is TRBD1 (5 bases). Germline assignment: CDR1 SGHRS and CDR2 YFSETQ. V was pared by 4 bases and J by 3 bases, with 14 bases between. CDR3 length equals 14 residues. The CDR3 DNA is TGCGCCAGCAGCACCATGGGGCCCAACTACGAGCAGTACTTC. Translating it yields CASSTMGPNYEQYF.

The table lists this clonotype with many counts. The rearrangement uses TRBV20-1 and TRBJ2-2; D might be TRBD1 (6 bases). This CDR3 has 13 amino acids. Germline assignment: CDR1 DFQATT and CDR2 SNEGSKA (reference sequence). V was trimmed by 0 bases and J by 13 bases, leaving 15 bases between them. DNA of the CDR3: TGCAGTGCTAGAGATTCCGTGACAGGATGGCTGTTTTTT. This sequence encodes CSARDSVTGWLFF.

Ten or more counts support this clonotype. The V and J genes are TRBV25-1 and TRBJ1-1; TRBD1 might be the D (5 bases). This CDR3 has 14 amino acids. The V gene's germline CDR1 is MGHDK and CDR2 SYGVNS. Trimming shortened V by 5 bases and J by 4 bases, and 14 bases separated the two germline ends. The CDR3 loop is CASSTGASATEAFF. In DNA, the CDR3 is TGTGCCAGCAGTACAGGCGCCTCAGCCACTGAAGCTTTCTTT.